The clone carrying this T cell receptor beta chain was counted once. Its cognate antigen is unknown. The sample originates from a study of CD4 T cells in relation to SARS-CoV-2 and coronaviruses. Study summary: Convalescent donors were aged about 21 to 80, with median approximately 39 years.

The study, taken as a whole, reports: Each donor contributed either pre-pandemic or post-infection samples, not both. This crossreactivity analysis covered spike protein alone, no other viral proteins.

This CDR3 contains 15 residues. Germline assignment: CDR1 SGDLS and CDR2 YYNGEE. Trimming removed 3 bases from V and 1 base from J, with 13 bases in between. CEF-cultured naive and memory CD4+ T cell DNA got survey-level sequencing. Repertoires were generated with immunoSEQ multiplex PCR, while TCRdb's copy carries only in-frame clones and drops some. The table includes roughly 41,000 clones, around 82% detected once. Sample: naive CD4+ T cells from PBMCs, cultured in vitro. This sample's subset: naive CD4+ T cells isolated by negative enrichment. The TCR sequence derives from an adult with COVID-19. The V call is TRBV9, the J call TRBJ1-1; D unresolved. The CDR3 region is CASSAENAGNTEAFF. The CDR3 nucleotides read TGTGCCAGCAGCGCCGAGAATGCGGGGAACACTGAAGCTTTCTTT.